The 15 T cell receptor beta chains below come from one sample, sequenced in a study of blood T cells in healthy people across ages. A second about 6 to 12 cycle PCR used barcoded and J-beta primers. TCRdb fed the 5' RACE reads into MiXCR, producing one record per CDR3 protein. The table shows 600,000 to 1,000,000 distinct CDR3 sequences, with approximately 25% occurring only once. These same records also appear under a second study, on T cells of mothers and their children.

The sample taken for sequencing was blood. The receptors come from a boy younger than 18 in good health.

This clonotype was detected only a few times. The J gene is TRBJ2-2, the V gene TRBV29-1, with D tentatively TRBD2 (6 bases). The length of the CDR3 is 12 residues. The ends were cut back, 3 bases at V and 4 bases at J, with 6 bases in the middle. Germline-derived CDR1 and CDR2 are SQVTM and ANQGSEA. CDR3 sequence: CSVDGGTGELFF. In DNA form, the CDR3 reads TGCAGCGTTGACGGGGGCACCGGGGAGCTGTTTTTT.

This chain connects TRBV20-1 to TRBJ2-3, with TRBD1 matching over 10 bases. CDR3 length equals 13 residues. V lost 5 bases, J lost 5 bases, and 4 bases stayed unmatched. From germline, CDR1 is DFQATT and CDR2 SNEGSKA (reference sequence). Here the CDR3 reads CSASDRGQDTQYF. CDR3 bases: TGCAGTGCTTCTGACAGGGGGCAAGATACGCAGTATTTT.

This clonotype appeared many times. The genes are TRBV12-3 or TRBV12-4 and TRBJ1-2, with D tentatively TRBD1 (5 bases). Deletions cut 4 bases from V and 3 bases from J, with 9 bases between. CDR3 length: 13 amino acids. CDR3 sequence reads: CASSSTEYYGYTF. DNA for the CDR3: TGTGCCAGCAGTTCGACAGAGTACTATGGCTACACCTTC.

This clonotype was picked up a small number of times. The V and J genes are TRBV29-1 and TRBJ2-1; TRBD2 agrees at 10 bases. The CDR3 is 14 residues long. Germline V gene data show CDR1 as SQVTM and CDR2 as ANQGSEA. V was clipped by 4 bases and J by 6 bases; unmatched bases: 6. CDR3 in amino acids: CSVGLAGASNEQFF. DNA of the CDR3: TGCAGCGTTGGGCTAGCGGGGGCAAGCAATGAGCAGTTCTTC.

This chain connects TRBV18 to TRBJ1-1, with no clear D. Germline CDR1 KGHSH, CDR2 LQKENI. Trimming stripped 4 bases from V and 4 bases from J, with 16 bases between. CDR3 length equals 15 residues. In DNA form, the CDR3 reads TGTGCCAGCTCACTATTGCAGGATCCGGGCACTGAAGCTTTCTTT. This translates into CASSLLQDPGTEAFF.

The V gene is TRBV27, the J gene TRBJ2-3, with TRBD2 matching 12 bases. V lost 2 bases to trimming and J lost 0 bases; unmatched junction nucleotides: 6. This CDR3 comprises 18 residues. The germline V gene encodes CDR1 MNHEY and CDR2 SMNVEV (reference sequence). The CDR3 spells CASSLRGTSGLSTDTQYF. CDR3 nucleotides: TGTGCCAGCAGTTTACGAGGGACTAGCGGGCTTAGCACAGATACGCAGTATTTT.

This clonotype was counted only a few times. CDR3 residues: CASSEDRETQYF. The CDR3 DNA follows: TGTGCCAGCAGCGAAGACAGGGAGACCCAGTACTTC. The chain couples TRBV7-3 to TRBJ2-5; D is perhaps TRBD1 (6 bases). CDR3 length: 12 residues. Germline V lookup: CDR1 SGHTA, CDR2 FQGTGA. V shed 5 bases and J shed 5 bases, with 9 bases lying between them.

The chain uses TRBV4-3 and TRBJ2-2, with a tentative D call TRBD1 (5 bases). The CDR3 length is 16 residues. V was shortened by 4 bases and J by 5 bases, with 17 bases between the two germline ends. CDR1 is LGHNA and CDR2 is YSLEER in the germline V gene. CDR3 sequence: CASSPNGAGWTGELFF. CDR3 sequence (DNA): TGCGCCAGCAGCCCGAACGGAGCAGGGTGGACCGGGGAGCTGTTTTTT.

The chain has TRBV10-3 and TRBJ1-1; 7 nucleotides line up with TRBD1. The V segment lost 3 bases and the J segment 3 bases; nucleotides outside the gene matches: 4. This CDR3 region has 14 residues. Germline lookup yields CDR1 ENHRY and CDR2 SYGVKD. CDR3 nucleotide sequence: TGTGCCATCAGTGAAGCAGGGGGTGACACTGAAGCTTTCTTT. Its translation: CAISEAGGDTEAFF.

This clonotype was counted only a few times. This chain links TRBV25-1 with TRBJ2-5; D is undetermined. From germline, CDR1 is MGHDK and CDR2 SYGVNS. Trimming took 1 base from V and 5 from J, leaving 11 bases between them. This CDR3 comprises 14 residues. Here the CDR3 DNA reads TGTGCCAGCAGTGAATGGAAGAATTCGGAGACCCAGTACTTC. Protein sequence: CASSEWKNSETQYF.

The chain combines TRBV11-2 with TRBJ2-1, with D uncertain. The CDR3 totals 15 residues. Germline V gives CDR1 SGHAT, CDR2 FQNNGV. The V gene lost 1 base and the J gene lost 6 bases, with 13 bases spanning the gap. The CDR3 bases are TGTGCCAGCAGCTTAGTTGGGGATATACGCAATGAGCAGTTCTTC. Translated: CASSLVGDIRNEQFF.

There are a few counts of this clonotype. The chain links TRBV5-1 to TRBJ2-7; 10 nucleotides agree with TRBD2. The germline V gene has CDR1 SGHRS and CDR2 YFSETQ. This CDR3 comprises 16 residues. Trimming cost V 4 bases and J 6 bases; bases outside gene matches: 13. The CDR3 spells CASSPPASGSIGEQYF. As DNA, the CDR3 is TGCGCCAGCAGCCCCCCCGCTAGCGGGAGTATTGGCGAGCAGTACTTC.

This clonotype showed up just a few times. The rearrangement joins TRBV21-1 to TRBJ1-1; the table calls TRBD1, which could not be checked here. TRBV21-1 is a pseudogene. This CDR3 region has 16 residues. CDR3 in amino acids: CASIQTGTEMGTEAFF. The CDR3 DNA is TGTGCCAGCATCCAGACCGGGACAGAGATGGGCACTGAAGCTTTCTTT.

The rearrangement links TRBV18 to TRBJ2-3; tentatively, D is TRBD2 (6 bases). CDR1 is KGHSH, CDR2 LQKENI, per germline. The CDR3 is 14 residues long. The V and J ends lost 3 bases and 6 bases respectively, with 13 bases between them. CDR3 protein: CASSPGLLPDTQYF. CDR3 coding DNA: TGTGCCAGCTCACCGGGACTTCTTCCGGATACGCAGTATTTT.

This clonotype turned up a few times. The chain combines TRBV20-1 with TRBJ2-3; 7 nucleotides align to TRBD2. Germline trimming cut 4 bases from V and 6 bases from J; bases unmatched to any gene: 16. Germline V lookup: CDR1 DFQATT, CDR2 SNEGSKA (reference sequence). The CDR3 runs 16 residues. The CDR3 sequence: CSATKRTSLGPDTQYF. The CDR3 nucleotides are TGCAGTGCTACAAAAAGGACTAGTTTGGGTCCTGATACGCAGTATTTT.